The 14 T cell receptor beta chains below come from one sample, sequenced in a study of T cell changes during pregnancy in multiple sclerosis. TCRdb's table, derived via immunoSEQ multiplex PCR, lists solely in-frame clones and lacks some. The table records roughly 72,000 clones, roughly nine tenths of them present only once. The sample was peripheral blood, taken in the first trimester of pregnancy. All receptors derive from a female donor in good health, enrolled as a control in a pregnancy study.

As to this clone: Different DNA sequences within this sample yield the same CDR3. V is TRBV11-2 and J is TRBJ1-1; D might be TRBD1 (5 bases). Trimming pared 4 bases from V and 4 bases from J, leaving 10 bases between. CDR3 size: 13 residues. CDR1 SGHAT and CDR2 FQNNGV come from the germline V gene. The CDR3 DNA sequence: TGTGCCAGCAGCTCTCGGGGGGTCACTGAAGCTTTCTTT. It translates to CASSSRGVTEAFF.

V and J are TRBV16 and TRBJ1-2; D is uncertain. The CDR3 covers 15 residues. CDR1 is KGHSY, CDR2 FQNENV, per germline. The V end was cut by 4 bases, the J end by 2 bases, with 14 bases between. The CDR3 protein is CASSRSYEGNYGYTF. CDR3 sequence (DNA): TGTGCCAGCAGCCGGTCCTACGAGGGCAACTATGGCTACACCTTC.

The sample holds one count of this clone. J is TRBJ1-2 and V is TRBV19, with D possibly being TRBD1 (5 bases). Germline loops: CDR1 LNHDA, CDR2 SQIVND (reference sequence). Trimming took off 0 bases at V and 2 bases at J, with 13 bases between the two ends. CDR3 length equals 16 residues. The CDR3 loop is CASSIDPADKNYGYTF. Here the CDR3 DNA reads TGTGCCAGTAGTATAGATCCGGCGGACAAAAACTATGGCTACACCTTC.

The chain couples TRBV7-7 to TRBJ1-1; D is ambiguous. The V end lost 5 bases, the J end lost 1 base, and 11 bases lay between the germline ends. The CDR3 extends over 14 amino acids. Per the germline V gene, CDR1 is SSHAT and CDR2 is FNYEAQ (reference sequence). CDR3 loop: CASSPNVGNTEAFF. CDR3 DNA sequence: TGTGCCAGCAGCCCCAACGTCGGGAACACTGAAGCTTTCTTT.

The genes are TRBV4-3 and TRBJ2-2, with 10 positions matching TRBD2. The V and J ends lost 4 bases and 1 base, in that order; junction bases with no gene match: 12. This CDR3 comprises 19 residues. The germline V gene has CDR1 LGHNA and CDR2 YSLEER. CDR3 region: CASSLEGPRTSGNTGELFF. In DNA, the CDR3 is TGCGCCAGCAGCCTCGAAGGGCCCCGGACTAGCGGGAACACCGGGGAGCTGTTTTTT.

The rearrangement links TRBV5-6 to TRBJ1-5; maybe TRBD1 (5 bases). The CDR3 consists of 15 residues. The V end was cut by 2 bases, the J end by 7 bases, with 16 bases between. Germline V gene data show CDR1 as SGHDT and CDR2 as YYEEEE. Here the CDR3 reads CASSLLIGEEQPQHF. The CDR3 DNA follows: TGTGCCAGCAGCTTATTAATAGGGGAGGAGCAGCCCCAGCATTTT.

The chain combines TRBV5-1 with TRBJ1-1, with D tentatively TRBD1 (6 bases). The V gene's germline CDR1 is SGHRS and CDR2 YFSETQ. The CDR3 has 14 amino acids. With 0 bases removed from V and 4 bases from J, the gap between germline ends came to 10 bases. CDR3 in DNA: TGCGCCAGCAGCTTGGTGGCAGGGGCCACTGAAGCTTTCTTT. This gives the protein CASSLVAGATEAFF.

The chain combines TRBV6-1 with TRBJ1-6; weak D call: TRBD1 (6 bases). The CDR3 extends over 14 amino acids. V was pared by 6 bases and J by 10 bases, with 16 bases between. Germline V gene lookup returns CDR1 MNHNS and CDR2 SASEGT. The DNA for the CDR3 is TGTGCCAGCAGAATAACTGGGGGCGCGTCACCCCTCCACTTT. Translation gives CASRITGGASPLHF.

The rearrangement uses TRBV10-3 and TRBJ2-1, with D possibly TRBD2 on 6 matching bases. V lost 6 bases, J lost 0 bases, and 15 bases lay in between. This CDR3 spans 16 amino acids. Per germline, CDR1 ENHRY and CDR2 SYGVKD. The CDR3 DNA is TGTGCCATCAGCGGGGGAGGTCCTCGCTCCTACAATGAGCAGTTCTTC. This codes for CAISGGGPRSYNEQFF.

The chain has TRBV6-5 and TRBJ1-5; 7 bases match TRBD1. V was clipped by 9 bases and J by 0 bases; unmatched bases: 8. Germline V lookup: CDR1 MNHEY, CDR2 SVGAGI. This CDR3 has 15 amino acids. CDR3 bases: TGTGCCAGTGCCTGGGACAGAAATAGCAATCAGCCCCAGCATTTT. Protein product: CASAWDRNSNQPQHF.

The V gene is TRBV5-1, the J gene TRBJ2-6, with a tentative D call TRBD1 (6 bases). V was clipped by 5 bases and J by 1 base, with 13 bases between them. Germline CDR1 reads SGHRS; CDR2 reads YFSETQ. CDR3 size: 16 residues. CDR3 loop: CASSPYRDSGANVLTF. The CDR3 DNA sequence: TGCGCCAGCAGTCCTTACAGGGATTCTGGGGCCAACGTCCTGACTTTC.

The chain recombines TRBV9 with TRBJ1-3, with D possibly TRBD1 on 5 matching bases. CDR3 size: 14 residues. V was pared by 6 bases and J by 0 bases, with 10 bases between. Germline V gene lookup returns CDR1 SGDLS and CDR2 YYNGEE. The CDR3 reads CASTAGTSGNTIYF. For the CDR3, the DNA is TGTGCCAGCACCGCGGGGACCTCTGGAAACACCATATATTTT.

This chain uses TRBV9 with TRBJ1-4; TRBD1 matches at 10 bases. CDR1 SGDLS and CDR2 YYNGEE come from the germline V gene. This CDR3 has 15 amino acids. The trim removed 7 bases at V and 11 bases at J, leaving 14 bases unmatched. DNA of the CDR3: TGTGCCAGCTCCCCCACGGGACAGGGGTTTCAGAAACTGTTTTTT. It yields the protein CASSPTGQGFQKLFF.

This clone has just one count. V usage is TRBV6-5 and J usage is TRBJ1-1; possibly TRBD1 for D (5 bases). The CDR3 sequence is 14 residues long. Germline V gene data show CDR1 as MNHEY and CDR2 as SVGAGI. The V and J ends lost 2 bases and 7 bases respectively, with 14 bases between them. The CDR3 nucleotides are TGTGCCAGCAGTTACGGAGAGACGGACATTGAAGCTTTCTTT. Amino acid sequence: CASSYGETDIEAFF.